This T cell receptor (beta chain) is from a study of cytomegalovirus exposure and HLA in healthy donors. As for the study in general: The roughly 670 first-cohort repertoires shared a platform with the roughly 120 validation repertoires, as reported in a later analysis. Regarding the study as a whole: TCR clusters originating in the first cohort tended to co-occur in the 120 validation repertoires, according to a later analysis. Cytomegalovirus status, reportedly, was diagnosed with high specificity and sensitivity by the classifier. Cytomegalovirus-associated status was assigned to approximately 160 TCR beta chains.

The CDR3 length is 14 residues. The V gene lost 6 bases and the J gene lost 4 bases, with 15 bases spanning the gap. CDR1 and CDR2 from the germline V gene are MNHEY and SVGAGI. Produced via immunoSEQ multiplex PCR; TCRdb's table is partial and in-frame only. The sample shows approximately 100,000 clones, 88% of them seen only once. Points on this clone: Its antigen is unidentified.

The chain employs TRBV6-5 and TRBJ1-2, with D perhaps TRBD1 (5 bases). Input material: PBMCs. This TCR was sampled from a woman between 18 and 29 years old in good health and CMV-seropositive. The CDR3 loop is CASSPTGRGYGYTF. CDR3 in DNA: TGTGCCAGCAGCCCTACCGGGAGGGGCTATGGCTACACCTTC.